This TCR beta chain was sequenced for a study of blood T cell repertoires in COVID-19. On the study more broadly: Italy, Spain and the United States were the sources of the convalescent and acute COVID-19 samples. Nucleic acid was either cDNA or gDNA, and it came from T cells, B-cell-depleted T cells, or PBMCs.

This clone was counted at least ten times. CDR1 is SGHVS and CDR2 is FNYEAQ in the germline V gene. V lost 0 bases, J lost 1 base, and 2 bases stayed unmatched. The CDR3 runs 17 residues. The repertoire was sequenced with immunoSEQ multiplex PCR; TCRdb's copy has only in-frame clones and lacks some. The sample includes 250,000 to 300,000 clones, around 87% seen only once; the top ten take roughly 4%. V is TRBV7-6 and J is TRBJ2-2; 10 nucleotides line up with TRBD2. The TCR comes from a man younger than 35 with active or convalescent COVID-19. Input material: peripheral blood. The CDR3 reads CASSLAGTSENTGELFF. DNA for the CDR3: TGTGCCAGCAGCTTAGCCGGGACTAGCGAGAACACCGGGGAGCTGTTTTTT.